This is a list of T cell receptor beta chains from one sample in a study of CD8+CD57+ T cells in acquired aplastic anemia. TCRdb itself ran the reads through MiXCR, one entry per CDR3 protein. The sample has 200,000 to 250,000 distinct CDR3 sequences, less than 60% seen once. Sequenced: sorted CD4+, CD8+, or CD8+CD57+ T cells (not recorded which) from PBMCs. The receptor set was obtained from a human donor with aplastic anemia. Both conserved end residues are part of each CDR3. Each record gives: CDR3 DNA, CDR3 protein, D gene, V gene, clone size, CDR3 length, J gene. A D gene is named only where the DNA matches it firmly. The size field is filled for only some rows; it gives once, few, many or a size class.

cdr3_nt: TGTGCCAGTAGAAAAGACGGCGGTTCGGGTAATTCACCCCTCCACTTT
cdr3_aa: CASRKDGGSGNSPLHF
d_call: NA
v_call: TRBV19
clone_size: NA
cdr3_length: 16
j_call: TRBJ1-6

cdr3_nt: TGCAGTGTCCTCCCGGGGGATTCCTACGAGCAGTACTTC
cdr3_aa: CSVLPGDSYEQYF
d_call: NA
v_call: TRBV20-1
clone_size: few
cdr3_length: 13
j_call: TRBJ2-7

cdr3_nt: TGCGCCAGCAGCCAAGATCGGGACAGAAGAGGCTACACCTTC
cdr3_aa: CASSQDRDRRGYTF
d_call: TRBD1
v_call: TRBV4-1
clone_size: NA
cdr3_length: 14
j_call: TRBJ1-2

cdr3_nt: TGTGCCAGCAGCCCTGGGGGTAGTGGGTTTTCGGAGCAGTACTTC
cdr3_aa: CASSPGGSGFSEQYF
d_call: NA
v_call: TRBV7-2
clone_size: many
cdr3_length: 15
j_call: TRBJ2-7

cdr3_nt: TGTGCCAGCAGTCCCCGCGGGGGGCATTTTGCTAACTATGGCTACACCTTC
cdr3_aa: CASSPRGGHFANYGYTF
d_call: NA
v_call: TRBV28
clone_size: NA
cdr3_length: 17
j_call: TRBJ1-2

cdr3_nt: TGTGCCAGTAGTATTTCGGTTGGAGAAGGCTACACCTTC
cdr3_aa: CASSISVGEGYTF
d_call: NA
v_call: TRBV19
clone_size: NA
cdr3_length: 13
j_call: TRBJ1-2

cdr3_nt: TGTGCCAGCAGACCAGAGGGGAATCAGCCCCAGCATTTT
cdr3_aa: CASRPEGNQPQHF
d_call: NA
v_call: TRBV12-3/TRBV12-4
clone_size: NA
cdr3_length: 13
j_call: TRBJ1-5

cdr3_nt: TGTGCCTGGACCTTCAGACAGGAGTTCCGCTCCTATAATTCACCCCTCCACTTT
cdr3_aa: CAWTFRQEFRSYNSPLHF
d_call: NA
v_call: TRBV30
clone_size: few
cdr3_length: 18
j_call: TRBJ1-6

cdr3_nt: TGCGCCAGCAGCTTGGGGATTGACTCGGACAGGGAAGTAAATGGAAACACCATATATTTT
cdr3_aa: CASSLGIDSDREVNGNTIYF
d_call: TRBD1
v_call: TRBV5-1
clone_size: NA
cdr3_length: 20
j_call: TRBJ1-3

cdr3_nt: TGTGCCAGCAGCTTGACCAGGCACTCTTCCACCGGGGAGCTGTTTTTT
cdr3_aa: CASSLTRHSSTGELFF
d_call: NA
v_call: TRBV5-6
clone_size: NA
cdr3_length: 16
j_call: TRBJ2-2

cdr3_nt: TGTGCCAGCAGGACGGACAGAGTAGCCAAAAACATTCAGTACTTC
cdr3_aa: CASRTDRVAKNIQYF
d_call: NA
v_call: TRBV6-5
clone_size: NA
cdr3_length: 15
j_call: TRBJ2-4

cdr3_nt: TGCAGTGCCCAGAGACAGGGAAGGTTCACAGATACGCAGTATTTT
cdr3_aa: CSAQRQGRFTDTQYF
d_call: TRBD1
v_call: TRBV20-1
clone_size: many
cdr3_length: 15
j_call: TRBJ2-3

cdr3_nt: TGTGCCACCAGTGATGACGGGGCGGGCACCGGGGAGCTGTTTTTT
cdr3_aa: CATSDDGAGTGELFF
d_call: NA
v_call: TRBV24-1
clone_size: NA
cdr3_length: 15
j_call: TRBJ2-2

cdr3_nt: TGTGCCAGCAGCTTACGACTAGCGGGGGGGACAGATACGCAGTATTTT
cdr3_aa: CASSLRLAGGTDTQYF
d_call: TRBD2
v_call: TRBV9
clone_size: NA
cdr3_length: 16
j_call: TRBJ2-3

cdr3_nt: TGTGCCAGCAGCACCTGGACAGGGGCGGCCCTCGAGACCCAGCATTTT
cdr3_aa: CASSTWTGAALETQHF
d_call: TRBD1
v_call: TRBV7-9
clone_size: NA
cdr3_length: 16
j_call: TRBJ1-5

cdr3_nt: TGCAGTGCTGCGGCCGGACAGGGGTTCAACGAGCAGTACTTC
cdr3_aa: CSAAAGQGFNEQYF
d_call: TRBD1
v_call: TRBV20-1
clone_size: many
cdr3_length: 14
j_call: TRBJ2-7

cdr3_nt: TGTGCCAGCAGCCCACAAGGACTAGCGGGACAAGAGACCCAGTACTTC
cdr3_aa: CASSPQGLAGQETQYF
d_call: TRBD2
v_call: TRBV9
clone_size: NA
cdr3_length: 16
j_call: TRBJ2-5

cdr3_nt: TGTGCCAGCAGCCCCGTGGGCCGACTTCACTACGAGCAGTACTTC
cdr3_aa: CASSPVGRLHYEQYF
d_call: NA
v_call: TRBV10-3
clone_size: NA
cdr3_length: 15
j_call: TRBJ2-7

cdr3_nt: TGCAGTGCTAGAGACTTTAGTAGGACAGGGGGCCTTAGCGGTGAAAAACTGTTTTTT
cdr3_aa: CSARDFSRTGGLSGEKLFF
d_call: TRBD1
v_call: TRBV20-1
clone_size: NA
cdr3_length: 19
j_call: TRBJ1-4

cdr3_nt: TGTGCCAGCAGCCATGGGGGCACTGAAGCTTTCTTT
cdr3_aa: CASSHGGTEAFF
d_call: NA
v_call: TRBV6-5
clone_size: many
cdr3_length: 12
j_call: TRBJ1-1

cdr3_nt: TGTGCCAGCAGCCCAAGGACAGGGGGCGGCTATGGCTACACCTTC
cdr3_aa: CASSPRTGGGYGYTF
d_call: TRBD1
v_call: TRBV7-2
clone_size: NA
cdr3_length: 15
j_call: TRBJ1-2

cdr3_nt: TGTGCCAGCACCGGGGGAGTAGGCCAGCCCCAGCATTTT
cdr3_aa: CASTGGVGQPQHF
d_call: NA
v_call: TRBV25-1
clone_size: NA
cdr3_length: 13
j_call: TRBJ1-5

cdr3_nt: TGCGCCTCGAGCGGGTCAACTAATGAAAAACTGTTTTTT
cdr3_aa: CASSGSTNEKLFF
d_call: NA
v_call: TRBV5-1
clone_size: many
cdr3_length: 13
j_call: TRBJ1-4

cdr3_nt: TGTGCCAGCAGCGGGGGGGTGCAGGGCTCCTTATGGGGCTACACCTTC
cdr3_aa: CASSGGVQGSLWGYTF
d_call: NA
v_call: TRBV5-4
clone_size: many
cdr3_length: 16
j_call: TRBJ1-2

cdr3_nt: TGTGCCAGCAGCTTACCACTAGTCAATGAGCAGTTCTTC
cdr3_aa: CASSLPLVNEQFF
d_call: NA
v_call: TRBV7-2
clone_size: NA
cdr3_length: 13
j_call: TRBJ2-1

cdr3_nt: TGTGCCAGCAGCCAAGATTCAGGCTACAGGCCGGGGCCCCAGCATTTT
cdr3_aa: CASSQDSGYRPGPQHF
d_call: NA
v_call: TRBV3-1
clone_size: NA
cdr3_length: 16
j_call: TRBJ1-5

cdr3_nt: TGTGCCAGCAGTTTATGGGGGGAGGAGGGTCAGCCCCTCCACTTT
cdr3_aa: CASSLWGEEGQPLHF
d_call: NA
v_call: TRBV12-3/TRBV12-4
clone_size: NA
cdr3_length: 15
j_call: TRBJ1-6

cdr3_nt: TGTGCCAGCAGTGCCTCGAGCTATGGCTACACCTTC
cdr3_aa: CASSASSYGYTF
d_call: NA
v_call: TRBV6-1
clone_size: many
cdr3_length: 12
j_call: TRBJ1-2

cdr3_nt: TGCAGCGTTGACACTAGCGGGGGGCTCACAGATACGCAGTATTTT
cdr3_aa: CSVDTSGGLTDTQYF
d_call: TRBD2
v_call: TRBV29-1
clone_size: NA
cdr3_length: 15
j_call: TRBJ2-3

cdr3_nt: TGCAGTGCTAGAGACAGGGGGGGGGAGCAGTACTTC
cdr3_aa: CSARDRGGEQYF
d_call: NA
v_call: TRBV20-1
clone_size: NA
cdr3_length: 12
j_call: TRBJ2-7

cdr3_nt: TGTGCCAGCAGCGCCCCTCGGGGGGGGGGGGCAGGGCTCACTGAAGCTTTCTTT
cdr3_aa: CASSAPRGGGAGLTEAFF
d_call: NA
v_call: TRBV9
clone_size: NA
cdr3_length: 18
j_call: TRBJ1-1

cdr3_nt: TGTGCCAGCAGCCAAGTCTGGGAAGCGGGGGGGCCGGATGAGCAGTTCTTC
cdr3_aa: CASSQVWEAGGPDEQFF
d_call: TRBD2
v_call: TRBV7-3
clone_size: few
cdr3_length: 17
j_call: TRBJ2-1

cdr3_nt: TGTGCCAGCAGACCAACCCGACTAGGGGGTGAGCAGTTCTTC
cdr3_aa: CASRPTRLGGEQFF
d_call: NA
v_call: TRBV12-3/TRBV12-4
clone_size: NA
cdr3_length: 14
j_call: TRBJ2-1

cdr3_nt: TGTGCCAGCACAGGAGGTCGCAATCAGCCCCAGCATTTT
cdr3_aa: CASTGGRNQPQHF
d_call: NA
v_call: TRBV2
clone_size: NA
cdr3_length: 13
j_call: TRBJ1-5

cdr3_nt: TGCGCCAGCAGCCCGCAGGGGGCGCGGAATACGCAGTATTTT
cdr3_aa: CASSPQGARNTQYF
d_call: TRBD1
v_call: TRBV4-1
clone_size: many
cdr3_length: 14
j_call: TRBJ2-3

cdr3_nt: TGTGCCAGCAGCGTAATGGGACAGGGGGGCAACGAGCAGTACTTC
cdr3_aa: CASSVMGQGGNEQYF
d_call: TRBD1
v_call: TRBV7-9
clone_size: NA
cdr3_length: 15
j_call: TRBJ2-7

cdr3_nt: TGTGCCAGCAGCTTAGGTATCTCAGGGTCTGGCTACGAGCAGTACTTC
cdr3_aa: CASSLGISGSGYEQYF
d_call: NA
v_call: TRBV7-2
clone_size: NA
cdr3_length: 16
j_call: TRBJ2-7

cdr3_nt: TGTGCCAGCAGCCCAACCCCAGGGGTAGTGGACAATGAGCAGTTCTTC
cdr3_aa: CASSPTPGVVDNEQFF
d_call: NA
v_call: TRBV11-2
clone_size: NA
cdr3_length: 16
j_call: TRBJ2-1

cdr3_nt: TGCAGTGCTAGGATAGATAAGGGAGGTCATGGCTACACCTTC
cdr3_aa: CSARIDKGGHGYTF
d_call: NA
v_call: TRBV20-1
clone_size: NA
cdr3_length: 14
j_call: TRBJ1-2